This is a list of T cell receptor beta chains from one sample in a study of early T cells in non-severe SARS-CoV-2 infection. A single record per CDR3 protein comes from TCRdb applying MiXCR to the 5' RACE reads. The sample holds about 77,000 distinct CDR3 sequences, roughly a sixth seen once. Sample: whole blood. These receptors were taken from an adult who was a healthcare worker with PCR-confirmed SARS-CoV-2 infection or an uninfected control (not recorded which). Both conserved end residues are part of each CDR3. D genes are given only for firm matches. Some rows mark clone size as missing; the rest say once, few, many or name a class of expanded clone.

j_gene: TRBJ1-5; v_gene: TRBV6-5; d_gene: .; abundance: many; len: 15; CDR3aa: CASAPLGAYKQPQHF; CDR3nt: TGTGCCAGCGCCCCCCTCGGAGCCTACAAGCAGCCCCAGCATTTT
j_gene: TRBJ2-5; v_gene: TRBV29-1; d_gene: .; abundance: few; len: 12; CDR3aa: CSVRQRQETQYF; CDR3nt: TGCAGCGTTCGTCAAAGACAAGAGACCCAGTACTTC
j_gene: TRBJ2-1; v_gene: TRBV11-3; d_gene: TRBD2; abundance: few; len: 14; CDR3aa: CASSTSGSVNEQFF; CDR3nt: TGTGCCAGCAGCACAAGCGGGAGCGTCAATGAGCAGTTCTTC
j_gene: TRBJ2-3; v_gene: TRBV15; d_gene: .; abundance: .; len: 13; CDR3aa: CATSGGRRNTQYF; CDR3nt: TGTGCCACCAGCGGAGGACGGAGAAATACGCAGTATTTT
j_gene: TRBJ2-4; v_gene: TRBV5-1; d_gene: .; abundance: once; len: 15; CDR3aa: CASSLRGQEGDIQYF; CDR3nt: TGCGCCAGCAGCTTGAGGGGACAAGAAGGGGACATTCAGTACTTC
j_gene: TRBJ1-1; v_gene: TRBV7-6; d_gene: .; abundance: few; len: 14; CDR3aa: CASSPVPNWAEAFF; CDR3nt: TGTGCCAGCAGCCCCGTCCCAAACTGGGCTGAAGCTTTCTTT
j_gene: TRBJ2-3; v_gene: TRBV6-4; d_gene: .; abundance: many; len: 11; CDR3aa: CASSDSDTQYF; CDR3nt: TGTGCCAGCAGTGACTCTGATACGCAGTATTTT
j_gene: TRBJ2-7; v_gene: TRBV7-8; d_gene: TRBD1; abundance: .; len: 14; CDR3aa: CASSLRAGGVEQYF; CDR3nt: TGTGCCAGCAGCTTAAGGGCAGGGGGTGTCGAGCAGTACTTC
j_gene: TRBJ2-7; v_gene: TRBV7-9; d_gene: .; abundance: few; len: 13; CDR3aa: CASSKDTGYEQYF; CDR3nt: TGTGCCAGCAGCAAAGATACAGGGTACGAGCAGTACTTC
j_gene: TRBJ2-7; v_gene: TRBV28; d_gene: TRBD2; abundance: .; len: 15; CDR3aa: CASTPSGSGKYEQYF; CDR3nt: TGTGCCAGCACCCCTAGCGGGAGTGGCAAGTACGAGCAGTACTTC
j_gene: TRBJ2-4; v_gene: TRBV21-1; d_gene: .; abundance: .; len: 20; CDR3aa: CASSKSLRGSGSRPKNIQYF; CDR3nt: TGTGCCAGCAGCAAATCTCTAAGGGGGTCCGGCTCCAGGCCAAAAAACATTCAGTACTTC
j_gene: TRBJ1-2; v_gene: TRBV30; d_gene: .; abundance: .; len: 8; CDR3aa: CAGYGYTF; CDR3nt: TGTGCCGGGTATGGCTACACCTTC
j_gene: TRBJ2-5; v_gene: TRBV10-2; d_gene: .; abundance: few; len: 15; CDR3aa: CASSESTRGGETQYF; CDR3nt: TGCGCCAGCAGTGAGTCGACTCGGGGCGGCGAGACCCAGTACTTC
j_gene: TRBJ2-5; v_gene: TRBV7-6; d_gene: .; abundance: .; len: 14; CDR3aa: CASSLASIGETQYF; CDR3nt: TGTGCCAGCAGCTTAGCATCGATTGGTGAGACCCAGTACTTC
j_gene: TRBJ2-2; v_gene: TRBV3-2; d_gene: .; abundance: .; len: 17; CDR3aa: CASSQEGATMNTGELFF; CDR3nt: TGTGCCAGCAGCCAAGAGGGCGCGACTATGAACACCGGGGAGCTGTTTTTT
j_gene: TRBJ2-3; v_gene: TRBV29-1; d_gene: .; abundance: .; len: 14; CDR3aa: CSVGPLGGTDTQYF; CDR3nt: TGCAGCGTCGGTCCACTAGGTGGCACAGATACGCAGTATTTT
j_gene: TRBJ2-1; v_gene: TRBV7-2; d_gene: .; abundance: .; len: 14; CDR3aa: CASSLVGPNNEQFF; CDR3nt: TGTGCCAGCAGCTTAGTGGGGCCCAACAATGAGCAGTTCTTC
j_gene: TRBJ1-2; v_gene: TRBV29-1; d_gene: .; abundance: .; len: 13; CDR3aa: CSVENQESGGYTF; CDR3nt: TGCAGCGTTGAAAATCAGGAATCTGGGGGCTACACCTTC
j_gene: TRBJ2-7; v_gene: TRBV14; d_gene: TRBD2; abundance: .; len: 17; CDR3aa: CASSQRPTSGRPNEQYF; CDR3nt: TGTGCCAGCAGCCAAAGACCTACCAGCGGGAGACCTAACGAGCAGTACTTC
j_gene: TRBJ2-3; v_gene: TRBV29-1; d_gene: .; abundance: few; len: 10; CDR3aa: CSAAKGTQYF; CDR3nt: TGCAGCGCTGCCAAGGGTACGCAGTATTTT
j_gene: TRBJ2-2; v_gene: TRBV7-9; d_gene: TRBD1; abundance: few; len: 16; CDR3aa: CASSLPGTESTGELFF; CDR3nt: TGTGCCAGCAGCTTACCAGGGACAGAATCCACCGGGGAGCTGTTTTTT
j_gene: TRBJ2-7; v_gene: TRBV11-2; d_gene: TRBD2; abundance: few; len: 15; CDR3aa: CASSLPGLARYEQYF; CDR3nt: TGTGCCAGCAGCCTCCCGGGACTAGCGAGATACGAGCAGTACTTC
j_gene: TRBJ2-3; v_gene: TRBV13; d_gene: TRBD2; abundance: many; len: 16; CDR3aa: CASSLRTSGSTDTQYF; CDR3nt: TGTGCCAGCAGCTTACGGACTAGCGGAAGCACAGATACGCAGTATTTT
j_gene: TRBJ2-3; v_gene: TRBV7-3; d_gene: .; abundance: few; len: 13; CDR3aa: CASSAQTGDTQYF; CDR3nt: TGTGCCAGCAGCGCCCAGACAGGAGATACGCAGTATTTT
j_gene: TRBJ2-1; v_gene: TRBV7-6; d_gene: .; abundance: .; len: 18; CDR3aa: CASSSHWGGVPTYNEQFF; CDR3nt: TGTGCCAGCAGCTCCCATTGGGGTGGGGTCCCTACCTACAATGAGCAGTTCTTC
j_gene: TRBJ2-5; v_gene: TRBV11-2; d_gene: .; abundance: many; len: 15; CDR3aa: CASRAPGQMQETQYF; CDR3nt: TGTGCCAGCAGGGCCCCGGGACAAATGCAAGAGACCCAGTACTTC
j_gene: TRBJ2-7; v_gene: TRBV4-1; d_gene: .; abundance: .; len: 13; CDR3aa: CASSGGIENEQYF; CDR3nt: TGCGCCAGCAGTGGGGGGATAGAGAACGAGCAGTACTTC
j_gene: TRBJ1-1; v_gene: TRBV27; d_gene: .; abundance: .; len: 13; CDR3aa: CASSLYRRAEAFF; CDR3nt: TGTGCCAGCAGTTTGTACAGGAGGGCTGAAGCTTTCTTT
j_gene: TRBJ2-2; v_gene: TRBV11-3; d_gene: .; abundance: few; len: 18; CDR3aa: CASSPLNRWAGPTGELFF; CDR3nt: TGTGCCAGCAGCCCGCTGAATCGGTGGGCAGGGCCGACCGGGGAGCTGTTTTTT
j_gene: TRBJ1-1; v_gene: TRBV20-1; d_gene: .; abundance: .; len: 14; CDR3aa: CSAWAISLNTEAFF; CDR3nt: TGCAGTGCTTGGGCAATATCTTTGAACACTGAAGCTTTCTTT
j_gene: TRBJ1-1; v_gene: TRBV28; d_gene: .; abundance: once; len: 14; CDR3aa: CASTGVLNTEEAFF; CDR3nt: TGTGCCAGCACCGGGGTACTGAACACTGAAGAAGCTTTCTTT
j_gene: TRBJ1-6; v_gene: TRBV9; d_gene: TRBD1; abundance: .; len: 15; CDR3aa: CASSLGDSNNSPLHF; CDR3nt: TGTGCCAGCAGCCTAGGGGACAGCAATAATTCACCCCTCCACTTT
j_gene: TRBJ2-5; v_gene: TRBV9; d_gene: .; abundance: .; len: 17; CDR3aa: CASSVAIGATPQETQYF; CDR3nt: TGTGCCAGCAGCGTAGCAATCGGGGCTACCCCACAAGAGACCCAGTACTTC
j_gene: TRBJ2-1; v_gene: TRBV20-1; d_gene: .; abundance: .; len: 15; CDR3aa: CSARDSAVMRNEQFF; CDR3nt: TGCAGTGCTAGAGATTCGGCGGTAATGAGGAATGAGCAGTTCTTC
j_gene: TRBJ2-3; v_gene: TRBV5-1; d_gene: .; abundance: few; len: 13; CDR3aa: CASSSRDTDTQYF; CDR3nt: TGCGCCAGCAGCAGCCGCGACACAGATACGCAGTATTTT
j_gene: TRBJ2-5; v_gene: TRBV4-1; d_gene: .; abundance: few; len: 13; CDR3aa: CASQDSLQETQYF; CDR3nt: TGCGCCAGCCAGGACAGTCTCCAAGAGACCCAGTACTTC
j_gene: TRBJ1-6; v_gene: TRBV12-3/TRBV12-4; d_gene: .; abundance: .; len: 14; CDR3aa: CASSLAAGNSPLHF; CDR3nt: TGTGCCAGCAGTTTAGCGGCAGGGAATTCACCCCTCCACTTT
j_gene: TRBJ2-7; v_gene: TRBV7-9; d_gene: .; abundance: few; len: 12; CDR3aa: CASSSGTKGQYF; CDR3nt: TGTGCCAGCAGCTCCGGGACAAAAGGGCAGTACTTC
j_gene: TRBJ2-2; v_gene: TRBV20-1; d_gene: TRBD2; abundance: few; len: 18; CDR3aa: CSASPTGTSSRGTGELFF; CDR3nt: TGCAGTGCTAGCCCAACCGGGACTAGCTCCAGGGGCACCGGGGAGCTGTTTTTT
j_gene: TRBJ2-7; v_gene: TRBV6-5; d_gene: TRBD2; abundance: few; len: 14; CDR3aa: CASSQRLADGGQYF; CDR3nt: TGTGCCAGCAGCCAACGACTAGCGGACGGGGGGCAGTACTTC